Below are 5 T cell receptor beta chains sequenced from a single sample in a study of blood T cell repertoires in COVID-19. This table comes from immunoSEQ multiplex PCR, and its TCRdb copy is limited to in-frame clones, with some not included. The sample gives approximately 220,000 clones, 70% to 90% of which show up once; less than 4.5% is in the top ten. The sequencing input was peripheral blood. The origin of the receptors is a man in his forties or fifties with acute or convalescent COVID-19.

This chain joins TRBV7-2 and TRBJ2-1; TRBD2 matches 8 bases. The CDR3 runs 14 residues. The ends lost 2 bases at V and 7 bases at J; junction bases unmatched: 4. The germline V gene encodes CDR1 SGHTA and CDR2 FQGNSA. The CDR3 loop reads CASSLWRGENEQFF. In DNA form, the CDR3 reads TGTGCCAGCAGCTTATGGCGGGGGGAGAATGAGCAGTTCTTC.

The chain links TRBV27 to TRBJ2-6; 7 nucleotides line up with TRBD1. The germline gives CDR1 MNHEY, CDR2 SMNVEV (reference sequence). The V and J ends lost 0 bases and 2 bases, in that order; junction bases with no gene match: 4. This CDR3 spans 17 amino acids. The CDR3 region has the DNA TGTGCCAGCAGTTTATCAAGAGGGGGCGCTGGGGCCAACGTCCTGACTTTC. Its translation: CASSLSRGGAGANVLTF.

This chain uses TRBV6-2 or TRBV6-3 with TRBJ2-1; TRBD2 matches 12 bases. Germline lookup yields CDR1 MNHEY and CDR2 SVGEGT. V was clipped by 4 bases and J by 9 bases; unmatched bases: 7. CDR3 length equals 15 residues. DNA for the CDR3: TGTGCCAGCAGTTCCGGACTAGCGGGGAAAGGTGAGCAGTTCTTC. This encodes CASSSGLAGKGEQFF.

The chain has TRBV10-3 and TRBJ2-6; 10 bases match TRBD1. This CDR3 region has 19 residues. Germline CDR1 ENHRY, CDR2 SYGVKD. Trimming at V came to 7 bases and at J to 0 bases, leaving 12 bases not matched to a gene. The CDR3 DNA is TGTGCCATCAAAGCTGGGACAGGGGACCCCGGCTCTGGGGCCAACGTCCTGACTTTC. Amino acids: CAIKAGTGDPGSGANVLTF.

The chain carries TRBV10-3 and TRBJ2-5, with 9 bases that match TRBD2. CDR3 length: 14 amino acids. The V gene end was trimmed by 6 bases and the J gene end by 2 bases; junction bases not matched to a gene: 4. The germline gives CDR1 ENHRY, CDR2 SYGVKD. The CDR3 spells CAISGTSIQETQYF. The CDR3 DNA sequence: TGTGCCATCAGCGGGACTAGCATTCAAGAGACCCAGTACTTC.